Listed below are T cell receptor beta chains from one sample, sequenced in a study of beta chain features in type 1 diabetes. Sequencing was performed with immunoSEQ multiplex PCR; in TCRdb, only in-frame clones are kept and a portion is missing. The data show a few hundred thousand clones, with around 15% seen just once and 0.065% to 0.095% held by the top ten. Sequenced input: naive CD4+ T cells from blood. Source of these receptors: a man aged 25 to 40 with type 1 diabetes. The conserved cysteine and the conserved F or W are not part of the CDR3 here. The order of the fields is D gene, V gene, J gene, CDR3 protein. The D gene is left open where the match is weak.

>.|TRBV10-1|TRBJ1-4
ASSDSEKLF
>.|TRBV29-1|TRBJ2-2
SGLQGPNTGELF
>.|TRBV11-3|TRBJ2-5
ASILTDQETQY
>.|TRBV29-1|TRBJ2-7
SVGISYEQY
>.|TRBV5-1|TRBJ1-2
ASSFSDGYT
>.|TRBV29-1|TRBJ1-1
SVRGLMNTEAF
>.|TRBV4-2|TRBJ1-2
ASSPGPMVDYGYT
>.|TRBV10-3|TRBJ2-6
AISAGNSGANVLT
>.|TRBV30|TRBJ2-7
AWSVRSGLPYEQY
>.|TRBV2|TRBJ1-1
ASSAMGIMNTEAF
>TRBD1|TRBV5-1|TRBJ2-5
ASSSGQRETQY
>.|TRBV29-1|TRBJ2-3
SVEARVIGDTQY
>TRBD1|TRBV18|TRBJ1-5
ASSSQGVGQPQH
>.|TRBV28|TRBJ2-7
ASSLSGRAPYEQY
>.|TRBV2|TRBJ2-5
ASRIQETQY
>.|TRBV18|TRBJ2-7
ASSPENNYEQY
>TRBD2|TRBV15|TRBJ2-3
ATSFGLAGGTDTQY
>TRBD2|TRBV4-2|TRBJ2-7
ASSQGASGEYEQY